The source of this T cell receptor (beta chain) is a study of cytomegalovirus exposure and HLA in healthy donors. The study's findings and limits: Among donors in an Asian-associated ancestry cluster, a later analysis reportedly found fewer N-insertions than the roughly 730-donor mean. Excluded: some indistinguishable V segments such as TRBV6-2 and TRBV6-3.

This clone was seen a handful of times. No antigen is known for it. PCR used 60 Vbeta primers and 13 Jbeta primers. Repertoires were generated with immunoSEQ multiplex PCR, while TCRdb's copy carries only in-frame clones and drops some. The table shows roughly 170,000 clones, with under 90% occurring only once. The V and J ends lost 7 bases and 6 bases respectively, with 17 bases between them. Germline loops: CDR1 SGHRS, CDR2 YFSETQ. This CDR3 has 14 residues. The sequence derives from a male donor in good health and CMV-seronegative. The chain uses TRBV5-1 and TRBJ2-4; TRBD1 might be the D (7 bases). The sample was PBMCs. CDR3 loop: CASFLQGTPNIQYF. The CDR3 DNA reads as TGCGCCAGCTTCCTACAGGGGACTCCAAACATTCAGTACTTC. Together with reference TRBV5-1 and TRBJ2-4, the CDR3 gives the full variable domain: KAGVTQTPRYLIKTRGQQVTLSCSPISGHRSVSWYQQTPGQGLQFLFEYFSETQRNKGNFPGRFSGRQFSNSRSEMNVSTLELGDSALYLCASFLQGTPNIQYFGAGTRLSVL.